This record covers a single T cell receptor beta chain. Its antigen remains unidentified. The record originates from a study of T cell responses to AZD1222 COVID-19 vaccine. Findings and caveats of the study: White British donors predominated, females outnumbered males, and clonal diversity was possibly underestimated.

V lost 7 bases to trimming and J lost 2 bases; unmatched junction nucleotides: 5. Germline CDR1 reads MNHEY; CDR2 reads SVGAGI. The CDR3 sequence is 13 residues long. This table comes from immunoSEQ multiplex PCR, and its TCRdb copy is limited to in-frame clones, with some not included. The data hold 95,000 to 150,000 clones, with about 93% observed a single time. The clonotype originates from an adult who received the AZD1222 COVID-19 vaccine. The source was peripheral blood, collected 28 days after the second AZD1222 dose. This chain uses TRBV6-5 with TRBJ2-7; the match to TRBD2 covers 7 bases. The CDR3 region is CASTGTNTYEQYF. DNA of the CDR3: TGTGCCAGCACCGGGACTAACACCTACGAGCAGTACTTC.